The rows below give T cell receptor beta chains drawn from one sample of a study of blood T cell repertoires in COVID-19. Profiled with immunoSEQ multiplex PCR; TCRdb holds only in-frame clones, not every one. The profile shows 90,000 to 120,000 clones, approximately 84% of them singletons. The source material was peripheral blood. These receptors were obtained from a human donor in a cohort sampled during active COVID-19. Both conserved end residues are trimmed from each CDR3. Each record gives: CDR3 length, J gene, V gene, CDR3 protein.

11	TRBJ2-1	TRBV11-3	ASSITSVGEQF
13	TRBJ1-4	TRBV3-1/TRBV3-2	ASSTRQGAREKLF
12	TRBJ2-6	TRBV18	ASSPSSGANVLT
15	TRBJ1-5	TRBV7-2	ASSLGTGGLSNQPQH
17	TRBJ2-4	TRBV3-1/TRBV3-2	ASSQAGLAGVLSKNIQY
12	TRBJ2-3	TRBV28	ASSSEINGDTQY
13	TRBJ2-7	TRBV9	ASSAGTSGSYEQY
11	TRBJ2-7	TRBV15	AISTGVGYEQY
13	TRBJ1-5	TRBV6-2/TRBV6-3	ASSYEAIRNQPQH
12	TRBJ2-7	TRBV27	ASRSGQFLDEQY
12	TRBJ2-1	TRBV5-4	ASTSRGQRYEQF
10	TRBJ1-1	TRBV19	ASSHGQGEAF
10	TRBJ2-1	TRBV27	ASSLAGQEQF
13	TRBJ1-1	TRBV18	ASSPEQGTNTEAF
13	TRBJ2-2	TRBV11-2	ASSPPITRTGELF
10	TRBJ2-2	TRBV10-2	ASSELAGELF
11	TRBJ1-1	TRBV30	AWRWGENTEAF
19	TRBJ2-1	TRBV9	ASSVAPAQGPLTGSYNEQF
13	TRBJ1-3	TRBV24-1	APLSGTDSGNTIY
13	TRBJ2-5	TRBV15	ATSREGLRQETQY
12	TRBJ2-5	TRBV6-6	ASRSTSGRAPQY
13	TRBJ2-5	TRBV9	ASSVVGGGGETQY
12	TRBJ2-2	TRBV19	ASRGLAETGELF
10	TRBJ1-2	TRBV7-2	ASSLYRGGYT
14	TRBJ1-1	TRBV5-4	ASSPEADRVNTEAF
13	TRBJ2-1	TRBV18	ASSPLNSGSYEQF
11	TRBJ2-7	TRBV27	ASSLTYTYEQY
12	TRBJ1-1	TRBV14	ASSQDPGDTEAF
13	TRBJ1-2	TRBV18	ASSPRPSGDYGYT
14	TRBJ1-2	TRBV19	ASQGGPGALNYGYT
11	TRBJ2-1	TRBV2	ASRWASRGEQF
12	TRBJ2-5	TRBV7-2	ASSLLTRQETQY
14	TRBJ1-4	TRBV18	ASSPSAGRSNEKLF
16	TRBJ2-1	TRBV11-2	ASSPLGLWREGRNEQF
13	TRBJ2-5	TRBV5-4	ASSTGTLFQETQY
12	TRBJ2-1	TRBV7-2	ASSGTSSYNEQF
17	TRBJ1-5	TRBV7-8	ASSLEGTGYAWSNQPQH
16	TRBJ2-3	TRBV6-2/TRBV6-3	ASSYGGTSGSLTDTQY
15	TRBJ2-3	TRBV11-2	ASSRWTSGSNDDTQY
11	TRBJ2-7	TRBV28	ASRGGGGYEQY
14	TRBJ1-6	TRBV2	ASRPTGGGLVSPLH
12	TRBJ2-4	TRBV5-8	ASSLYRGKNIQY
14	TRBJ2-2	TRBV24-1	ATTQGGTGHTGELF
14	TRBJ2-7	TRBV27	ASSLSTGLAFYEQY
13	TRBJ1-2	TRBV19	ASSIDHSRSRGYT
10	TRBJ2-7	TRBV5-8	ASSYRPGHLY
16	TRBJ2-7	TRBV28	ASPPAGLAGGSTYEQY
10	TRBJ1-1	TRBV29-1	STSDLNTEAF